This T cell receptor beta chain was recorded in a study of human CD8 memory T cell subsets (dated by TCRdb to 2020 to 2022). Context from the whole study: TCRbeta repertoires of stem-like (TSTEM), progenitor exhausted-like (TPEX) and effector memory CD8+ T cell subsets were compared to assess their clonal relationships. Six donors each provided TSTEM, TPEX and effector memory subsets, and TCRbeta repertoires were obtained from all six.

Sequencing was carried out with a NextSeq 550. A Human TCR Profiling Kit was used to prepare UMI-labeled 5' RACE TCRbeta libraries. The same number of PCR cycles was used to prepare all TCRbeta libraries in parallel. Turning to the authors' computational methods: The number of functional CDR3beta clonotypes in each TCRbeta library ranged from roughly 2,800 to 20,000. MIGEC 1.2.9 was used for UMI extraction and consensus assembly, with at least three reads per UMI being required. In-frame CDR3beta repertoires were extracted with MiXCR 3.0.3. After each sample was downsampled to 42,000 randomly selected UMIs, diversity metrics were computed in VDJtools 1.2.1. For each sample pair, the repertoire overlap metrics D, R and F2 were calculated in VDJtools using the top 3,000 clones. TCRdb reprocessed the reads and assigns one entry to each CDR3 protein sequence, leaving out DNA. The V and J calls come from TCRdb's annotation, not from the publication. The sample's table covers some 9,300 distinct CDR3 sequences. The leading ten clones occupy approximately 9.6% of the sample.

Overall study outcomes, separate from this receptor: Clonotypes were shared with effector memory cells by both stem-like subsets, but only minimal overlap was found between TSTEM and TPEX repertoires, suggesting distinct antigen spectra. Only TCRbeta chains were sequenced, and the repertoire comparisons were based on over five donors and tested using paired t-tests with Bonferroni correction. TSTEM and TPEX subsets showed similarly high normalized Shannon-Wiener diversity, whereas effector memory subsets were comparatively less diverse. Based on Chao1 estimates, TSTEM subsets appeared to have greater repertoire diversity than TPEX subsets, which could potentially reflect a broader range of specificities.

CCR7+ PD-1- TIGIT- cells were defined as stem-like memory CD8+ T cells (TSTEM). Density gradient separation was used to isolate peripheral blood mononuclear cells from buffy coats of healthy donors. In the study, total CD8+ T cells were enriched by negative magnetic separation with EasySep or MojoSort CD8+ T cell isolation kits. For each subset, total RNA was extracted using an RNeasy Mini Kit from duplicate vials of about 150,000 sorted CD8+ T cells. PBMCs were used either fresh or after being cryopreserved in fetal bovine serum containing approximately 10% DMSO. Fluorescence-activated cell sorting on a FACSAria III was used to sort CD8+ T cell subsets to purity. About this clonotype: The antigen this receptor binds is unknown.

Taken from the germline V gene, the CDR1 and CDR2 loops are SQVTM and ANQGSEA. From the cysteine up to the phenylalanine, the CDR3 has a length of 12 residues. No DNA has been recorded. This TCR came from a human donor in good health. Source material: CD8+ stem-like memory T cells (TSCM and TCM) sorted from PBMCs. Read against the paper, the sample's cell subset or site label means: stem-like memory CD8 T cells (TSTEM), CCR7+ PD-1- TIGIT-. The sequence links TRBV29-1 to TRBJ1-2; TCRdb names TRBD1, which stays unverified in the absence of DNA. CDR3 region: CSVVEGDYGYTF.